The rows below give T cell receptor beta chains drawn from one sample of a study of PD-L1 blockade in urothelial cancer. Profiling relied on immunoSEQ multiplex PCR, and the TCRdb table lists in-frame clones only, not all of them. The sample has tens of thousands of clones, roughly 80% seen once; the top ten hold about 6.2%. Sequences were derived from PBMCs, sampled around atezolizumab (anti-PD-L1) treatment. The source is a man in his forties with urothelial cancer. CDR3s include the opening cysteine and the closing phenylalanine or tryptophan. The D gene is left open where the match is weak.

v_call	d_call	j_call	cdr3_aa
TRBV27	TRBD1	TRBJ2-1	CASSSSRGSRNNEQFF
TRBV28	NA	TRBJ2-6	CASRIPGSGANVLTF
TRBV9	TRBD1	TRBJ2-2	CASSARPGQGDAGELFF
TRBV18	TRBD2	TRBJ2-3	CASSPQVAGTSGTDTQYF
TRBV7-2	TRBD2	TRBJ2-5	CASSLSPSGGPRQETQYF
TRBV14	NA	TRBJ1-5	CASSLRIGQPQHF
TRBV19	NA	TRBJ2-7	CASSAETGPFEQYF
TRBV7-2	TRBD1	TRBJ1-1	CASSPQGPSTEAFF
TRBV27	NA	TRBJ1-2	CASSLYRDAYGYTF
TRBV7-8	NA	TRBJ1-4	CASSLAPGQGREKLFF